The 26 T cell receptor beta chains below all came from one sample that was sequenced in a study of blood T cell repertoires in COVID-19. Sequencing was performed with immunoSEQ multiplex PCR; in TCRdb, only in-frame clones are kept and a portion is missing. The sample lists 170,000 or so clones, approximately 86% occurring once. The sample comprised peripheral blood. The receptors stem from a man aged 50 to 59 with active or convalescent COVID-19.

The rearrangement uses TRBV5-1 and TRBJ1-1; TRBD1 matches at 7 bases. The J segment lost 6 bases and the V segment lost 3 bases, leaving 8 bases of the junction unmatched. Germline values: CDR1 SGHRS, CDR2 YFSETQ. This CDR3 contains 14 residues. The CDR3 DNA reads as TGCGCCAGCAGCTGGGATCAGGGGGTTGCTGAAGCTTTCTTT. As protein: CASSWDQGVAEAFF.

The genes are TRBV6-5 and TRBJ2-1; D may be TRBD2 (6 bases). CDR1 and CDR2 from the germline V gene are MNHEY and SVGAGI. The CDR3 runs to 15 residues. V lost 6 bases, J lost 4 bases, and 16 bases lay in between. The CDR3 bases are TGTGCCAGCAGGATTTTAGCGGCGTGGTACAATGAGCAGTTCTTC. This codes for CASRILAAWYNEQFF.

The rearrangement uses TRBV29-1 and TRBJ1-1, with 7 bases aligning to TRBD1. V was clipped by 2 bases and J by 0 bases; unmatched bases: 12. The V gene's germline CDR1 is SQVTM and CDR2 ANQGSEA. The CDR3 covers 17 residues. The DNA for the CDR3 is TGCAGCGTTGAAATGGGTCAGGGGGTGAAGCTGAACACTGAAGCTTTCTTT. Translating it yields CSVEMGQGVKLNTEAFF. Full variable domain (outside the CDR3, taken from reference TRBV29-1 and TRBJ1-1): SAVISQKPSRDICQRGTSLTIQCQVDSQVTMMFWYRQQPGQSLTLIATANQGSEATYESGFVIDKFPISRPNLTFSTLTVSNMSPEDSSIYLCSVEMGQGVKLNTEAFFGQGTRLTVV.

V gene TRBV5-5 combines with J gene TRBJ2-1, with D possibly matching TRBD1 (6 bases). CDR1 is SGHKS, CDR2 YYEKEE, per germline (reference sequence). V gave up 1 base and J gave up 8 bases, with 7 bases separating them. The CDR3 totals 12 residues. DNA for the CDR3: TGTGCCAGCAGCTTGTACAGGGATGAGCAGTTCTTC. Encoded protein: CASSLYRDEQFF.

This rearrangement joins TRBV19 to TRBJ2-5; TRBD2 agrees at 8 bases. In germline, CDR1 is LNHDA, CDR2 SQIVND (reference sequence). The CDR3 is 13 residues long. V lost 8 bases to trimming and J lost 5 bases; unmatched junction nucleotides: 7. The CDR3 spells CASGGRGAETQYF. The CDR3 nucleotides read TGTGCCAGTGGGGGGCGGGGGGCGGAGACCCAGTACTTC.

The rearrangement links TRBV6-5 to TRBJ1-2; TRBD1 matches at 7 bases. Trimming cost V 6 bases and J 4 bases; bases outside gene matches: 5. This CDR3 has 13 residues. From germline, CDR1 is MNHEY and CDR2 SVGAGI. This CDR3 is CASSGTDRYGYTF. The CDR3 nucleotides read TGTGCCAGCAGCGGGACAGACCGCTATGGCTACACCTTC.

This chain joins TRBV5-1 and TRBJ2-3, with D tentatively TRBD2 (5 bases). Trimming took 2 bases from V and 4 from J, leaving 14 bases between them. Germline CDR1 is SGHRS and CDR2 is YFSETQ. The CDR3 consists of 15 residues. CDR3 residues: CASSLVGVGSDTQYF. The CDR3, as DNA: TGCGCCAGCAGCTTAGTGGGAGTGGGTTCAGATACGCAGTATTTT. Supplemented by reference TRBV5-1 and TRBJ2-3, the full variable domain reads KAGVTQTPRYLIKTRGQQVTLSCSPISGHRSVSWYQQTPGQGLQFLFEYFSETQRNKGNFPGRFSGRQFSNSRSEMNVSTLELGDSALYLCASSLVGVGSDTQYFGPGTRLTVL.

The CDR3 sequence: CAIRGQGAASTDTQYF. CDR3 DNA: TGTGCCATCAGGGGACAGGGGGCCGCTAGCACAGATACGCAGTATTTT. This rearrangement joins TRBV10-3 to TRBJ2-3; 12 bases are a match to TRBD1. The CDR3 loop spans 16 amino acids. Trimming took 6 bases from V and 0 from J; bases not matched to a gene: 4. Per germline, CDR1 ENHRY and CDR2 SYGVKD.

The sample holds many counts of this clone. J is TRBJ2-2 and V is TRBV28; TRBD1 might be the D (6 bases). Germline assignment: CDR1 MDHEN and CDR2 SYDVKM. This CDR3 has 14 amino acids. V lost 6 bases and J lost 2, with 10 bases in between. CDR3 protein: CASRTGTNTGELFF. The CDR3 DNA is TGTGCCAGCAGGACCGGGACAAACACCGGGGAGCTGTTTTTT.

The chain combines TRBV7-6 with TRBJ2-1, with a possible D match to TRBD1 (6 bases). The ends were cut back, 0 bases at V and 4 bases at J, with 10 bases in the middle. Germline-derived CDR1 and CDR2 are SGHVS and FNYEAQ. This CDR3 contains 15 residues. This CDR3 is CASSLAQGGYNEQFF. CDR3 nucleotides: TGTGCCAGCAGCTTAGCACAGGGTGGTTACAATGAGCAGTTCTTC.

The chain links TRBV4-3 to TRBJ2-6; 7 bases are a match to TRBD1. The CDR3 runs to 19 residues. CDR1 LGHNA and CDR2 YSLEER come from the germline V gene. Losses at the gene ends were 0 bases for V and 0 bases for J; bases not matched to a gene: 8. The CDR3 region has the DNA TGCGCCAGCAGCCAAGATGGACAGGACCTTCTCTCTGGGGCCAACGTCCTGACTTTC. Its translation is CASSQDGQDLLSGANVLTF.

The V and J genes are TRBV4-1 and TRBJ2-7; 9 bases are a match to TRBD1. CDR1 is MGHRA and CDR2 is YSYEKL in the germline V gene. CDR3 size: 16 residues. V shed 3 bases, J shed 3 bases, and the junction held 9 bases outside the gene matches. The CDR3 protein is CASSHRGGQGVYEQYF. CDR3 coding DNA: TGCGCCAGCAGCCACAGGGGGGGACAGGGAGTCTACGAGCAGTACTTC.

This rearrangement joins TRBV20-1 to TRBJ2-1; D remains unclear. Trimming took 3 bases from V and 0 from J, leaving 12 bases between them. CDR3 length: 15 residues. Germline CDR1 and CDR2: DFQATT and SNEGSKA (reference sequence). The CDR3 bases are TGCAGTGCTAGTGAACTTAGAGGCTCCTACAATGAGCAGTTCTTC. This translates into CSASELRGSYNEQFF.

This sequence joins TRBV7-9 and TRBJ2-7, with 11 bases identical to TRBD2. Per the germline V gene, CDR1 is SEHNR and CDR2 is FQNEAQ (reference sequence). V dropped 5 bases and J dropped 3; count of bases not matched to a gene: 9. CDR3 length: 16 amino acids. The CDR3 region is CASSKVASGGYYEQYF. Written as DNA, the CDR3 is TGTGCCAGCAGCAAAGTCGCTAGCGGGGGGTACTACGAGCAGTACTTC.

The chain combines TRBV11-2 with TRBJ1-4; D is uncertain. Germline V gene sequence: CDR1 SGHAT, CDR2 FQNNGV. Trimming shortened V by 5 bases and J by 4 bases, and 20 bases separated the two germline ends. This CDR3 has 17 amino acids. CDR3 sequence (DNA): TGTGCCAGCAGCCCCCCCCCAAGTAGGTCGGGTAATGAAAAACTGTTTTTT. It encodes CASSPPPSRSGNEKLFF.

This chain joins TRBV15 and TRBJ2-4; no firm D call. Germline CDR1 LNHNV, CDR2 YYDKDF (reference sequence). CDR3 length equals 14 residues. V was clipped by 0 bases and J by 0 bases, with 3 bases between them. The CDR3 region is CATSRELAKNIQYF. CDR3 in DNA: TGTGCCACCAGCAGAGAACTAGCCAAAAACATTCAGTACTTC.

This clone was seen once. For the CDR3, the DNA is TGTGCCAGTAGTATGGGCATGGGGACAACCGGGAGCAATCAGCCCCAGCATTTT. It translates to CASSMGMGTTGSNQPQHF. The J gene is TRBJ1-5, the V gene TRBV19, with D possibly TRBD1 on 6 matching bases. The V end was cut by 3 bases, the J end by 1 base, with 19 bases between. CDR1 is LNHDA and CDR2 is SQIVND in the germline V gene (reference sequence). The CDR3 length is 18 residues.

CDR3 loop: CASSFYSRQGYSNQPQHF. CDR3 DNA: TGTGCCAGCAGCTTTTATTCGAGACAGGGGTATAGCAATCAGCCCCAGCATTTT. The genes are TRBV7-9 and TRBJ1-5, with 8 bases fitting TRBD1. CDR1 is SEHNR, CDR2 FQNEAQ, per germline (reference sequence). This CDR3 spans 18 amino acids. The ends lost 3 bases at V and 0 bases at J; junction bases unmatched: 10.

This rearrangement joins TRBV5-1 to TRBJ2-3; D possibly corresponds to TRBD2 (5 bases). With 5 bases removed from V and 1 base from J, the gap between germline ends came to 11 bases. The CDR3 totals 14 residues. CDR1 SGHRS and CDR2 YFSETQ come from the germline V gene. CDR3 loop: CASRWESGTDTQYF. CDR3 coding DNA: TGCGCCAGCAGGTGGGAGTCGGGCACAGATACGCAGTATTTT.

The chain links TRBV5-1 to TRBJ1-4; unclear D gene. The CDR3 consists of 16 residues. The V end was cut by 0 bases, the J end by 5 bases, with 14 bases between. Looked up from germline, CDR1 is SGHRS and CDR2 is YFSETQ. CDR3 amino acids: CASSLGQGAHNEKLFF. DNA of the CDR3: TGCGCCAGCAGCTTGGGTCAAGGAGCCCACAATGAAAAACTGTTTTTT.

The chain carries TRBV6-5 and TRBJ1-4, with 9 bases aligning to TRBD1. In germline, CDR1 is MNHEY, CDR2 SVGAGI. V dropped 1 base and J dropped 10; count of bases not matched to a gene: 10. The CDR3 contains 16 residues. The chain's CDR3 is CASSYWTGESEGKLFF. CDR3 sequence (DNA): TGTGCCAGCAGTTACTGGACAGGGGAGTCCGAGGGAAAACTGTTTTTT.

A note on this clone: Other DNA sequences from this sample encode an identical CDR3 as well. The rearrangement links TRBV7-3 to TRBJ1-1; D remains ambiguous. The CDR3 is 13 amino acids. Trimming cost V 5 bases and J 1 base, with 8 bases left between them. CDR1 is SGHTA and CDR2 is FQGTGA in the germline V gene. CDR3 DNA sequence: TGTGCCAGCAGCCTTACACCGAACACTGAAGCTTTCTTT. Its translation: CASSLTPNTEAFF.

The chain recombines TRBV10-3 with TRBJ2-5; tentatively, D is TRBD2 (5 bases). This CDR3 is built from 14 residues. Germline V gene data show CDR1 as ENHRY and CDR2 as SYGVKD. Trimming left V 6 bases short and J 11 bases short, with 22 bases between. CDR3 protein: CAISQREGQAAQYF. CDR3 nucleotide sequence: TGTGCCATCAGCCAACGAGAGGGTCAAGCGGCACAGTACTTC.

In this sample, this clone turned up a few times. The rearrangement links TRBV2 to TRBJ1-4, with 8 bases identical to TRBD1. Trimming at V came to 2 bases and at J to 7 bases, leaving 12 bases not matched to a gene. The CDR3 is 17 amino acids. In germline, CDR1 is SNHLY, CDR2 FYNNEI. For the CDR3, the DNA is TGTGCCAGCAGTGAACGGCAGGGGGCCGAGTGGCGTGAAAAACTGTTTTTT. This sequence encodes CASSERQGAEWREKLFF.

J is TRBJ1-1 and V is TRBV27; D possibly corresponds to TRBD1 (5 bases). Germline CDR1 reads MNHEY; CDR2 reads SMNVEV (reference sequence). The CDR3 loop spans 15 amino acids. Trimming shortened V by 6 bases and J by 1 base, and 15 bases separated the two germline ends. For the CDR3, the DNA is TGTGCCAGCAGCCGAGAGGACATCCGGAACACTGAAGCTTTCTTT. Its translation: CASSREDIRNTEAFF.

This clone was picked up one time. The genes are TRBV5-1 and TRBJ1-1; unclear D gene. This CDR3 region has 13 residues. Germline V lookup: CDR1 SGHRS, CDR2 YFSETQ. The V and J ends lost 1 base and 3 bases respectively, with 7 bases between them. CDR3 residues: CASSLLRDTEAFF. In nucleotides, the CDR3 is TGCGCCAGCAGCTTGTTGCGGGACACTGAAGCTTTCTTT.